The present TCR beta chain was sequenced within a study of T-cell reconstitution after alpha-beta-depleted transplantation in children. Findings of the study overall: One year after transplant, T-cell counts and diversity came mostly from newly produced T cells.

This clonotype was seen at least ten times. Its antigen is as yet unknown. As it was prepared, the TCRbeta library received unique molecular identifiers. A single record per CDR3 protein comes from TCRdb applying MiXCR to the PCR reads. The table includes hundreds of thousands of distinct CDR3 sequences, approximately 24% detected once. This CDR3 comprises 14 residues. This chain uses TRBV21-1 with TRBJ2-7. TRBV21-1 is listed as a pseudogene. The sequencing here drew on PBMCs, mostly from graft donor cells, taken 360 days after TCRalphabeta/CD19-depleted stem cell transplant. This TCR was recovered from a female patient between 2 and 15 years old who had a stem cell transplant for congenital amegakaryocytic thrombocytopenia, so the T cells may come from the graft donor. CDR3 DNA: TGTGCCAGCAGCAAGGTCCAAAAGTTCTACGAGCAGTACTTC. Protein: CASSKVQKFYEQYF.